This T cell receptor beta chain was sequenced in a study of CD8+ T cells in alopecia areata. The CDR3 covers 12 residues. V gave up 6 bases and J gave up 1 base, with 10 bases separating them. Germline-derived CDR1 and CDR2 are SQVTM and ANQGSEA. This clone has more than one count but fewer than ten. Sequencing templates came from extracted RNA that was reverse transcribed into cDNA. Profiled with immunoSEQ multiplex PCR; TCRdb holds only in-frame clones, not every one. The table has 130,000 to 150,000 clones, around 51% seen once; the top ten hold more than 0.95%. The chain joins TRBV29-1 to TRBJ2-7, with D possibly matching TRBD1 (6 bases). Sample: CD4+ T cells sorted from blood, taken at week 0. The receptor was derived from a human donor with alopecia areata. CDR3 protein: CSVRDTSYEQYF. The CDR3 nucleotides are TGCAGCGTCCGGGACACATCCTACGAGCAGTACTTC.